This T cell receptor beta chain was captured by sequencing in a study of blood T cell repertoires in COVID-19. Study-level information: Researchers got acute and convalescent COVID-19 samples from the United States, Italy and Spain.

CDR1 is MGHRA, CDR2 YSYEKL, per germline. V lost 1 base, J lost 11 bases, and 8 bases stayed unmatched. The CDR3 consists of 16 residues. Researchers sorted participants into cohorts using their self-reported clinical history. Someone with COVID-19 had been met by exposed participants within 2 weeks before study entry. Sequenced by immunoSEQ multiplex PCR; TCRdb stores in-frame clones only, minus some. The sample carries under 250,000 clones, roughly 88% recorded once. The rearrangement links TRBV4-1 to TRBJ1-6; 10 bases are a match to TRBD1. The sequence was collected from a woman aged 35 to 49 who had been exposed to COVID-19. The sample consisted of PBMCs or T cells enriched from blood (not recorded which). DNA of the CDR3: TGCGCCAGCAGCCAAGTTAACCGGGACAGGGGACCACCCCTCCACTTT. Translated: CASSQVNRDRGPPLHF.